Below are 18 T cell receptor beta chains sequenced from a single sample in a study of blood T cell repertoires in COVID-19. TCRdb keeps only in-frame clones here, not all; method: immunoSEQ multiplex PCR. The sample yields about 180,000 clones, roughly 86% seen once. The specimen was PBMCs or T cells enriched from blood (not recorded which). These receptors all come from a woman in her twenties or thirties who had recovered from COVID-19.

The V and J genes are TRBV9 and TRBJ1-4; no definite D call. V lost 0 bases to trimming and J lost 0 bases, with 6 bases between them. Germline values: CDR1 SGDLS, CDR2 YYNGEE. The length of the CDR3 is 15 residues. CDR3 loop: CASSVGVATNEKLFF. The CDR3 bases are TGTGCCAGCAGCGTAGGAGTTGCAACTAATGAAAAACTGTTTTTT. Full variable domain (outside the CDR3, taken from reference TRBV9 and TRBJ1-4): DSGVTQTPKHLITATGQRVTLRCSPRSGDLSVYWYQQSLDQGLQFLIQYYNGEERAKGNILERFSAQQFPDLHSELNLSSLELGDSALYFCASSVGVATNEKLFFGSGTQLSVL.

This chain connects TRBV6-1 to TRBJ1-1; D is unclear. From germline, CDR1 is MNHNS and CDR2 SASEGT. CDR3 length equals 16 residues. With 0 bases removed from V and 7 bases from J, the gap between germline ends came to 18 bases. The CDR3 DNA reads TGTGCCAGCAGTGAAGCCTTTTCTGCGGGATTTATTGAAGCTTTCTTT. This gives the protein CASSEAFSAGFIEAFF.

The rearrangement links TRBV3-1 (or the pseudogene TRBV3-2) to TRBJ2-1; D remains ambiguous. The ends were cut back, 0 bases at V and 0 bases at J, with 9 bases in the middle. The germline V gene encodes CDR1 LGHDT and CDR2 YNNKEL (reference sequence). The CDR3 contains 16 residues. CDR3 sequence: CASSQDRWSSYNEQFF. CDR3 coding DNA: TGTGCCAGCAGCCAAGATCGTTGGAGCTCCTACAATGAGCAGTTCTTC.

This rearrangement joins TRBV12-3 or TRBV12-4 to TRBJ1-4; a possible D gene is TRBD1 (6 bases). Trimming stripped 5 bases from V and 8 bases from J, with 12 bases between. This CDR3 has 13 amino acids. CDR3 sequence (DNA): TGTGCCAGCAGTCTCCTAGGGGGAGAAAAACTGTTTTTT. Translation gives CASSLLGGEKLFF.

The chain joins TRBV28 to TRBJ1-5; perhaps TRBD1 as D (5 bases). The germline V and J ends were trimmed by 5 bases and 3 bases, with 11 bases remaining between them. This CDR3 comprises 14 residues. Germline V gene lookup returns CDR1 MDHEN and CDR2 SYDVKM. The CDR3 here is CASSPQGLNQPQHF. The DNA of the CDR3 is TGTGCCAGCAGTCCTCAGGGACTCAATCAGCCCCAGCATTTT.

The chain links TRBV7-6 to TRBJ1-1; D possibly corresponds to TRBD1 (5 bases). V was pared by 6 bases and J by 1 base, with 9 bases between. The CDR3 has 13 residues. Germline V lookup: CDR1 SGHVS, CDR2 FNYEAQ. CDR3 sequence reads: CASSLTENTEAFF. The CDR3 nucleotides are TGTGCCAGCAGTTTGACAGAGAACACTGAAGCTTTCTTT.

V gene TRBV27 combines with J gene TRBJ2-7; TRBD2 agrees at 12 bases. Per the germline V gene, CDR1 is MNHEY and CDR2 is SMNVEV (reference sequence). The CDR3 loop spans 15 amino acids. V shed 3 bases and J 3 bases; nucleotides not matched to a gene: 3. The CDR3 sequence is CASSFLAGGNYEQYF. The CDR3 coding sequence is TGTGCCAGCAGTTTTCTAGCGGGAGGGAACTACGAGCAGTACTTC.

The CDR3 reads CASSDEGGSRTDTQYF. CDR3 DNA sequence: TGTGCCAGCAGTGATGAGGGCGGGAGCCGTACAGATACGCAGTATTTT. This chain connects TRBV2 to TRBJ2-3; 7 bases line up with TRBD2. Germline loops: CDR1 SNHLY, CDR2 FYNNEI. The CDR3 spans 16 residues. Trimming at V came to 3 bases and at J to 3 bases, leaving 9 bases not matched to a gene.

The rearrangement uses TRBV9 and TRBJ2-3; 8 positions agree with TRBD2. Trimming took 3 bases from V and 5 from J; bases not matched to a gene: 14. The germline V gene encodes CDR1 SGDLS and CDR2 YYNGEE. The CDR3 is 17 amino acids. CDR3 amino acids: CASSAPPGTSGEDTQYF. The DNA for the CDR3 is TGTGCCAGCAGCGCACCACCCGGGACTAGTGGGGAAGATACGCAGTATTTT.

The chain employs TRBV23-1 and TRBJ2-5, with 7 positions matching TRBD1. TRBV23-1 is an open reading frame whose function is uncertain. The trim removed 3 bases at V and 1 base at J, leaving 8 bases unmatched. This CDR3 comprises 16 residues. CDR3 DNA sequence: TGCGCCAGCAGTCAGGACGAACAGGGGATCCAAGAGACCCAGTACTTC. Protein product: CASSQDEQGIQETQYF.

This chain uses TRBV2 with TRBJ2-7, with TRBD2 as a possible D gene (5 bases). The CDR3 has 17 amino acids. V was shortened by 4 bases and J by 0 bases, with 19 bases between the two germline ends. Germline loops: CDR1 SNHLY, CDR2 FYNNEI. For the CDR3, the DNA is TGTGCCAGCAGTGCCCCCCCTGGACTCATCAACTCCTACGAGCAGTACTTC. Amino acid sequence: CASSAPPGLINSYEQYF.

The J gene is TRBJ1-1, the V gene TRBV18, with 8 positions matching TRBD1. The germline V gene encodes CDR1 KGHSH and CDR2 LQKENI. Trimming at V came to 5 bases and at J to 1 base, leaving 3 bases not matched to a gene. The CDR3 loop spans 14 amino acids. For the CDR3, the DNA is TGTGCCAGCTCAGCGGGACAGGCGAACACTGAAGCTTTCTTT. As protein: CASSAGQANTEAFF. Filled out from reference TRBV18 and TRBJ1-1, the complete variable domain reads NAGVMQNPRHLVRRRGQEARLRCSPMKGHSHVYWYRQLPEEGLKFMVYLQKENIIDESGMPKERFSAEFPKEGPSILRIQQVVRGDSAAYFCASSAGQANTEAFFGQGTRLTVV.

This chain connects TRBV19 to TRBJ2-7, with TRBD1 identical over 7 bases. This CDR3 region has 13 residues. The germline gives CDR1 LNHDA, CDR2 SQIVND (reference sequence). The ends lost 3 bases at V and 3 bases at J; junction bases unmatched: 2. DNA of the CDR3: TGTGCCAGTAGTATTACAGGGGTCTACGAGCAGTACTTC. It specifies CASSITGVYEQYF.

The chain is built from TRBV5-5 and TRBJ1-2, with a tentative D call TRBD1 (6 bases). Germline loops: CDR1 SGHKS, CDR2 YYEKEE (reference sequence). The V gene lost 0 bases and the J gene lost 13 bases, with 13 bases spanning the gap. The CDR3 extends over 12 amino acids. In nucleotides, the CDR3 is TGTGCCAGCAGCTTGGCTGGGGGCATGTTCACCTTC. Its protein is CASSLAGGMFTF.

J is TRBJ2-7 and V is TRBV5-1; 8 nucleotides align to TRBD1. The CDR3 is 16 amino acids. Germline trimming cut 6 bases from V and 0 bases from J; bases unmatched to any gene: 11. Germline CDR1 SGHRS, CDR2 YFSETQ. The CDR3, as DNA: TGCGCCAGCAACTCTCAACAGGGGGGTGCCTCCTACGAGCAGTACTTC. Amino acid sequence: CASNSQQGGASYEQYF.

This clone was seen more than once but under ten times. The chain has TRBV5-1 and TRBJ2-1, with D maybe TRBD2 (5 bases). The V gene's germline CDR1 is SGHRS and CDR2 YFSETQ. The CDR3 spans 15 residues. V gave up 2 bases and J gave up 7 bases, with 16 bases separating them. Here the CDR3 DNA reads TGCGCCAGCAGCTTTACAGCTAGCTTTACGAATGAGCAGTTCTTC. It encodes CASSFTASFTNEQFF.

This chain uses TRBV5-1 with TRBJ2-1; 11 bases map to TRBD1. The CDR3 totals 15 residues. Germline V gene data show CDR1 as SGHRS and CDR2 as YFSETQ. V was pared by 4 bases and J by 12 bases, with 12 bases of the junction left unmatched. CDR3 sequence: CASSTGQGVGVVQFF. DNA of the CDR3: TGCGCCAGCAGCACGGGACAGGGGGTAGGTGTGGTGCAGTTCTTC.

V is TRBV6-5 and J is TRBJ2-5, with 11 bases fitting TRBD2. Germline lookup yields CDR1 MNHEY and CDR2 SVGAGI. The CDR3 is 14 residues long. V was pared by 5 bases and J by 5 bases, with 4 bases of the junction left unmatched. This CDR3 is CASSPIAGGETQYF. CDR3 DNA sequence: TGTGCCAGCAGTCCCATAGCGGGAGGGGAGACCCAGTACTTC.